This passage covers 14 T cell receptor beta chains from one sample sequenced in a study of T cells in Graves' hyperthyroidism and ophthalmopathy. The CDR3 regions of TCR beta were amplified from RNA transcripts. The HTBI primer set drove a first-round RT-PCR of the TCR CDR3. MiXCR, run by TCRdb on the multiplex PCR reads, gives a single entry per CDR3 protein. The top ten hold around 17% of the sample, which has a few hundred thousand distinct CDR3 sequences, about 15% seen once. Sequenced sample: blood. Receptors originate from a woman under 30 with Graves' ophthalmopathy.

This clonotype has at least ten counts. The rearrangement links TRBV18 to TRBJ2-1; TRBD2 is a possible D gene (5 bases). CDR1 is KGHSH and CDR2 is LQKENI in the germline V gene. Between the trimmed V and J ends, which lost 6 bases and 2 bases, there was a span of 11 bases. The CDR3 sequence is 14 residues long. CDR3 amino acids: CASSLSGAYNEQFF. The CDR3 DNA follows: TGTGCCAGCTCCCTCTCCGGGGCCTACAATGAGCAGTTCTTC.

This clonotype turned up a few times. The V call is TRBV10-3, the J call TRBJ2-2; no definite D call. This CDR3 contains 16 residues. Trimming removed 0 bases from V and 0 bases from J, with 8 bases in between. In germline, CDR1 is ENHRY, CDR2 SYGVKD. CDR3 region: CAISESLSANTGELFF. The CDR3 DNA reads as TGTGCCATCAGTGAGTCTCTTTCAGCGAACACCGGGGAGCTGTTTTTT.

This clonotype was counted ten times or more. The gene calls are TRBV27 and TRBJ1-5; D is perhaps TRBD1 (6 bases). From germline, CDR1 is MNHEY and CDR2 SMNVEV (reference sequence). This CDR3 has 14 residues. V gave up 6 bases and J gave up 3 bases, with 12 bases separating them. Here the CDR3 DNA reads TGTGCCAGCAGGGCTACAGGGTACAATCAGCCCCAGCATTTT. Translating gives CASRATGYNQPQHF.

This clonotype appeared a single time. CDR3 coding DNA: TGCGCCAGCAGCCGGGACAGGGTTACCGAGCAGTACTTC. Translated, it gives CASSRDRVTEQYF. The rearrangement links TRBV10-2 to TRBJ2-7, with 9 positions matching TRBD1. The CDR3 has 13 residues. Germline V gene data show CDR1 as WSHSY and CDR2 as SAAADI. The J segment lost 6 bases and the V segment lost 6 bases, leaving 6 bases of the junction unmatched.

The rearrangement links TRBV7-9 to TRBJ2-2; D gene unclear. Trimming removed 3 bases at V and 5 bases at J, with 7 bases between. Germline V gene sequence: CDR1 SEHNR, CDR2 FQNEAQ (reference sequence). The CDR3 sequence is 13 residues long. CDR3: CASSFSQTGELFF. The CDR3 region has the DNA TGTGCCAGCAGCTTTTCACAGACCGGGGAGCTGTTTTTT.

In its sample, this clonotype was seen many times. The CDR3 region is CASSYDRGLRRGTEAFF. The CDR3 nucleotides read TGTGCCAGCAGTTACGACAGGGGGCTTCGTAGAGGCACTGAAGCTTTCTTT. The V call is TRBV6-5, the J call TRBJ1-1; TRBD1 matches 10 bases. Germline V lookup: CDR1 MNHEY, CDR2 SVGAGI. CDR3 size: 17 residues. J gave up 4 bases and V 2 bases, and 10 bases lay outside the gene matches.

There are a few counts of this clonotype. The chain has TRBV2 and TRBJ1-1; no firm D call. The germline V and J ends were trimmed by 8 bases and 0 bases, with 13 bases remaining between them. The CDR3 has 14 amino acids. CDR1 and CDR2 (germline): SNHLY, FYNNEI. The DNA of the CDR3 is TGTGCCAGCCCACGGGTGGAGTTGAACACTGAAGCTTTCTTT. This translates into CASPRVELNTEAFF.

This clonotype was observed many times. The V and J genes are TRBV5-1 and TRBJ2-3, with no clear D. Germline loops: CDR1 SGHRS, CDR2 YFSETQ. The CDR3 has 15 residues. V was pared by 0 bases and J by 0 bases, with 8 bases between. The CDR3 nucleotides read TGCGCCAGCAGCTTGGCCCTTAGCAGCACAGATACGCAGTATTTT. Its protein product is CASSLALSSTDTQYF.

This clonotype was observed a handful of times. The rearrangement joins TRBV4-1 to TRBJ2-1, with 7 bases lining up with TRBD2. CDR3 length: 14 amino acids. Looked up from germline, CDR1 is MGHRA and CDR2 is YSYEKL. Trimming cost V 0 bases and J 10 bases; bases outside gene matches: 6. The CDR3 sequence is CASSQDGRPGEQFF. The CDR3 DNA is TGCGCCAGCAGCCAAGACGGGAGGCCGGGAGAGCAGTTCTTC.

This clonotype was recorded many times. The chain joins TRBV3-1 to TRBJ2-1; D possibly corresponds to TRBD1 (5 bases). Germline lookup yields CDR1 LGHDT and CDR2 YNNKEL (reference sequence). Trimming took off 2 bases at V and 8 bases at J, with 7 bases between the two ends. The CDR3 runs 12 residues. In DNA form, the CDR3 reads TGTGCCAGCAGCCAAAGGGGATATGAGCAGTTCTTC. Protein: CASSQRGYEQFF.

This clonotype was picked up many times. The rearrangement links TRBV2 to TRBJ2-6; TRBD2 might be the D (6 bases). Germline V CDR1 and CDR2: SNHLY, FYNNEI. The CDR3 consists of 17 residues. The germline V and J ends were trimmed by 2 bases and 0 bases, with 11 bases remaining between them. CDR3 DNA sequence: TGTGCCAGCAGTGAACGCGGGGCGCTCTCTGGGGCCAACGTCCTGACTTTC. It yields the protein CASSERGALSGANVLTF.

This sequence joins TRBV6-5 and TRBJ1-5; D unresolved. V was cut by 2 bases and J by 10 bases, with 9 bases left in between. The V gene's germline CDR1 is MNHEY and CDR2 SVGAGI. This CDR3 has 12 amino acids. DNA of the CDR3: TGTGCCAGCAGTTACCTCAGTCCACCCCAGCATTTT. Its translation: CASSYLSPPQHF.

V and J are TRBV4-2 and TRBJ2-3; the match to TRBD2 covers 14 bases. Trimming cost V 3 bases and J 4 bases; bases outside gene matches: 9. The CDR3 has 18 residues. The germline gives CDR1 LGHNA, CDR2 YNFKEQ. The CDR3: CASSQHLGTSGGADTQYF. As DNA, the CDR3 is TGTGCCAGCAGCCAGCACCTGGGGACTAGCGGGGGAGCAGATACGCAGTATTTT.

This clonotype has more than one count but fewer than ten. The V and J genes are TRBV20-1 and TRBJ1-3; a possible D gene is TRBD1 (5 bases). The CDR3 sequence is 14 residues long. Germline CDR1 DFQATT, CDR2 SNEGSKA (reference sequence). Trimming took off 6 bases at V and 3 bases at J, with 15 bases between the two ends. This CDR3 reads CSAAGGSYGNTIYF. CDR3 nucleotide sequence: TGCAGTGCCGCGGGGGGGTCCTATGGAAACACCATATATTTT.